A single sample gave rise to the 4 T cell receptor beta chains below, sequenced in a study of CD8 T cells in Susac syndrome. An input of about 0.5 to 1 ug of RNA was subjected to reverse transcription using random hexamers. TCRdb itself ran the immunoSEQ multiplex PCR reads through MiXCR, one entry per CDR3 protein. The sample records 120,000 to 150,000 distinct CDR3 sequences, approximately 95% being singletons. The sample comprised CD4+ T cells from PBMCs. Receptors were obtained from a human donor with multiple sclerosis.

The chain recombines TRBV7-9 with TRBJ2-3, with D possibly matching TRBD2 (6 bases). The CDR3 covers 15 residues. Per the germline V gene, CDR1 is SEHNR and CDR2 is FQNEAQ (reference sequence). The V end lost 1 base, the J end lost 3 bases, and 11 bases lay between the germline ends. The CDR3 sequence: CASSLVGGETDTQYF. Here the CDR3 DNA reads TGTGCCAGCAGCTTAGTCGGAGGGGAGACAGATACGCAGTATTTT.

This chain joins TRBV19 and TRBJ2-7; perhaps TRBD2 as D (5 bases). This CDR3 contains 13 residues. Per the germline V gene, CDR1 is LNHDA and CDR2 is SQIVND (reference sequence). The V and J ends lost 3 bases and 2 bases respectively, with 8 bases between them. The CDR3 spells CASSISGTYEQYF. The CDR3 DNA is TGTGCCAGTAGTATTTCGGGGACCTACGAGCAGTACTTC.

In its sample, this clonotype was seen a few times. V is TRBV14 and J is TRBJ2-1, with 14 bases lining up with TRBD2. There are 17 residues in the CDR3. Germline CDR1 and CDR2: SGHDN and FVKESK. The J segment lost 6 bases and the V segment lost 1 base, leaving 5 bases of the junction unmatched. The CDR3 here is CASSQVGLAGAGNEQFF. The CDR3, as DNA: TGTGCCAGCAGCCAAGTGGGACTAGCGGGAGCGGGCAATGAGCAGTTCTTC.

This chain joins TRBV5-1 and TRBJ2-7; D is perhaps TRBD1 or TRBD2 (5 bases each). V dropped 0 bases and J dropped 2 bases, with 12 bases sitting between them. CDR1 and CDR2 (germline): SGHRS, YFSETQ. The CDR3 consists of 15 residues. The CDR3 DNA sequence: TGCGCCAGCAGCTTGGACATCGGGACGGCCTACGAGCAGTACTTC. It translates to CASSLDIGTAYEQYF.